These 15 T cell receptor beta chains were all obtained from the same sample, sequenced in a study of preoperative IRX-2 immunotherapy in early breast cancer. Profiling relied on immunoSEQ multiplex PCR, and the TCRdb table lists in-frame clones only, not all of them. Among about 98,000 clones listed, roughly 89% were seen once. The treatment denotes: preoperative locoregional IRX-2 cytokine immunotherapy. The sequencing used tumor tissue, collected after IRX-2 immunotherapy. These receptors were taken from a human donor with breast cancer.

The chain carries TRBV19 and TRBJ1-2; possibly TRBD1 for D (5 bases). Germline-derived CDR1 and CDR2 are LNHDA and SQIVND (reference sequence). This CDR3 spans 12 amino acids. Trimming pared 10 bases from V and 4 bases from J, leaving 13 bases between. Here the CDR3 DNA reads TGTGCCATAGGCGGGGCTGGCTATGGCTACACCTTC. This codes for CAIGGAGYGYTF.

The V and J genes are TRBV11-3 and TRBJ2-3; 11 bases agree with TRBD2. CDR1 and CDR2 from the germline V gene are SGHNT and YENEEA. Unmatched junction bases numbered 7, after V lost 8 bases and J lost 6 bases. The CDR3 has 14 residues. The CDR3 nucleotides read TGTGCCAGCCATTTAGCGGGAGGGCCGGATACGCAGTATTTT. Its protein product is CASHLAGGPDTQYF.

CDR3: CASSYQPGTGTGELFF. The CDR3 nucleotides read TGTGCCAGCAGTTACCAACCCGGGACAGGGACCGGGGAGCTGTTTTTT. This sequence joins TRBV6-8 and TRBJ2-2; TRBD1 agrees at 9 bases. V was pared by 2 bases and J by 5 bases, with 6 bases of the junction left unmatched. The CDR3 covers 16 residues. Germline V lookup: CDR1 MNHGY, CDR2 SAAAGT.

The rearrangement joins TRBV18 to TRBJ2-1, with 8 bases matching TRBD2. J lost 8 bases, V lost 2 bases, and 8 bases had no gene match. The germline V gene encodes CDR1 KGHSH and CDR2 LQKENI. The CDR3 is made up of 15 amino acids. The CDR3 DNA reads TGTGCCAGCTCACCAGAAAGCGGGAGTCTGTATGAGCAGTTCTTC. This codes for CASSPESGSLYEQFF.

In regard to this clone: The junction shows a germline mismatch at one end, possibly a read error. The chain combines TRBV28 with TRBJ2-1; D gene unclear. The germline CDR1 and CDR2 sequences are MDHEN and SYDVKM. This CDR3 region has 12 residues. The CDR3 protein is CASSSLGRQNVF. CDR3 sequence (DNA): TGTGCCAGCAGTTCTCTGGGTCGGCAGAACGTCTTC.

The chain has TRBV6-8 and TRBJ1-5, with 9 positions matching TRBD1. The length of the CDR3 is 14 residues. Unmatched junction bases numbered 8, after V lost 10 bases and J lost 4 bases. CDR1 is MNHGY and CDR2 is SAAAGT in the germline V gene. The CDR3 nucleotides are TGTGCCACCCAACAGGGGGCGACGAATCAGCCCCAGCATTTT. This encodes CATQQGATNQPQHF.

V usage is TRBV29-1 and J usage is TRBJ2-5; D is ambiguous. This CDR3 region has 14 residues. Per germline, CDR1 SQVTM and CDR2 ANQGSEA. V was cut by 7 bases and J by 1 base, with 16 bases left in between. Here the CDR3 reads CSAAVQTSQETQYF. The CDR3 DNA is TGCAGCGCAGCAGTCCAGACAAGCCAAGAGACCCAGTACTTC.

This chain uses TRBV19 with TRBJ2-1; D call uncertain. V lost 3 bases to trimming and J lost 1 base, with 10 bases between them. Germline values: CDR1 LNHDA, CDR2 SQIVND (reference sequence). This CDR3 spans 15 amino acids. The CDR3 reads CASSMTINSYNEQFF. The CDR3 nucleotides are TGTGCCAGTAGTATGACGATCAATTCCTACAATGAGCAGTTCTTC.

This rearrangement joins TRBV15 to TRBJ2-1, with D tentatively TRBD1 (5 bases). The CDR3 covers 14 residues. CDR1 LNHNV and CDR2 YYDKDF come from the germline V gene (reference sequence). V was trimmed by 0 bases and J by 8 bases, leaving 11 bases between them. The chain's CDR3 is CATSREVRADEQFF. The CDR3 nucleotides are TGTGCCACCAGCAGAGAGGTCAGGGCAGATGAGCAGTTCTTC.

This clone was observed a single time. The chain carries TRBV28 and TRBJ2-7; D gene ambiguous. V was cut by 4 bases and J by 5 bases, with 9 bases left in between. The CDR3 totals 12 residues. Germline V gene sequence: CDR1 MDHEN, CDR2 SYDVKM. The CDR3 reads CASSYVYDEQYF. The CDR3 nucleotides are TGTGCCAGCAGTTACGTATATGACGAGCAGTACTTC.

About this clone itself: The read is 1 residue too short to cover the CDR3 end, so that end is filled in from the germline J gene. The chain couples TRBV12-2 to TRBJ1-1. TRBV12-2 is a pseudogene. The CDR3 sequence is 20 residues long. CDR3 DNA (partial): TGTGCAAGTCGCTTCCCCTCTGGGGTCCCACACCAAATAAGGTTTACTGAAGCTTTC. It yields the protein CASRFPSGVPHQIRFTEAF. The complete CDR3 sequence is CASRFPSGVPHQIRFTEAFF.

As for this clone: One base lacks a clear read or is ambiguous, giving the residue X. The J gene is TRBJ1-1, the V gene TRBV10-1; no firm D call. The V gene's germline CDR1 is WNHNN and CDR2 SYGVQD (reference sequence). Trimming left V 4 bases short and J 0 bases short, with 6 bases between. The CDR3 contains 13 residues. This CDR3 is CASSGXLNTEAFF. For the CDR3, the DNA is TGCGCCAGCAGTGGGKGGTTGAACACTGAAGCTTTCTTT.

The chain has TRBV28 and TRBJ2-3; D is ambiguous. This CDR3 has 15 amino acids. V lost 6 bases, J lost 6 bases, and 19 bases lay in between. Germline V gene sequence: CDR1 MDHEN, CDR2 SYDVKM. CDR3 nucleotide sequence: TGTGCCAGCAGCATCCCTAGTCTCGGGCGGGATACGCAGTATTTT. Translation: CASSIPSLGRDTQYF.

The CDR3 is CASSTRQGITEAFF. In DNA, the CDR3 is TGTGCCAGCAGTACCCGACAGGGAATCACTGAAGCTTTCTTT. V usage is TRBV6-8 and J usage is TRBJ1-1; 7 positions agree with TRBD1. The CDR3 is made up of 14 amino acids. V was pared by 5 bases and J by 4 bases, with 7 bases of the junction left unmatched. CDR1 and CDR2 (germline): MNHGY, SAAAGT.

The CDR3 sequence: CASSLADRGMETQYF. CDR3 in DNA: TGCGCCAGCAGCTTGGCCGACAGGGGGATGGAGACCCAGTACTTC. The chain is built from TRBV5-1 and TRBJ2-5; 9 bases align to TRBD1. CDR1 and CDR2 (germline): SGHRS, YFSETQ. The CDR3 sequence is 15 residues long. V gave up 0 bases and J gave up 5 bases; unmatched junction bases: 5.